The 20 T cell receptor beta chains reported below all come from one sample, sequenced in a study of blood T cell repertoires in COVID-19. Data came from immunoSEQ multiplex PCR; TCRdb stores just in-frame clones and leaves some out. The table records approximately 260,000 clones, 80% to 85% of them present only once. The sample comprised PBMCs or T cells enriched from blood (not recorded which). The receptors here all came from a man aged 45-65 years who had recovered from COVID-19.

The V and J genes are TRBV6-5 and TRBJ1-1; D may be TRBD1 (5 bases). CDR1 is MNHEY, CDR2 SVGAGI, per germline. The V and J ends lost 3 bases and 6 bases respectively, with 14 bases between them. The CDR3 contains 14 residues. The CDR3 DNA reads as TGTGCCAGCAGTTATTCGGGCAGGGAGGCTGAAGCTTTCTTT. It encodes CASSYSGREAEAFF.

The chain employs TRBV6-1 and TRBJ2-3, with 9 bases aligning to TRBD2. CDR1 and CDR2 from the germline V gene are MNHNS and SASEGT. V was pared by 0 bases and J by 6 bases, with 4 bases of the junction left unmatched. The CDR3 length is 15 residues. For the CDR3, the DNA is TGTGCCAGCAGTGAAGCTGCGGGGGGGAGGGATACGCAGTATTTT. It is translated as CASSEAAGGRDTQYF.

The chain joins TRBV19 to TRBJ2-2; TRBD1 agrees at 9 bases. The CDR3 length is 15 residues. Germline V gene lookup returns CDR1 LNHDA and CDR2 SQIVND (reference sequence). Trimming at V came to 4 bases and at J to 5 bases, leaving 5 bases not matched to a gene. The CDR3: CASSTTGGWTGELFF. CDR3 nucleotides: TGTGCCAGTAGTACTACAGGGGGCTGGACCGGGGAGCTGTTTTTT.

The V and J genes are TRBV7-2 and TRBJ2-2, with D unclear. Trimming removed 3 bases at V and 1 base at J, with 9 bases between. CDR1 and CDR2 (germline): SGHTA, FQGNSA. The length of the CDR3 is 15 residues. The chain's CDR3 is CASSFVSGNTGELFF. Here the CDR3 DNA reads TGTGCCAGCAGCTTCGTCTCAGGGAACACCGGGGAGCTGTTTTTT. Filled out from reference TRBV7-2 and TRBJ2-2, the complete variable domain reads GAGVSQSPSNKVTEKGKDVELRCDPISGHTALYWYRQSLGQGLEFLIYFQGNSAPDKSGLPSDRFSAERTGGSVSTLTIQRTQQEDSAVYLCASSFVSGNTGELFFGEGSRLTVL.

The genes are TRBV7-3 and TRBJ2-3, with 10 bases that match TRBD2. The germline CDR1 and CDR2 sequences are SGHTA and FQGTGA. The CDR3 length is 15 residues. V shed 1 base, J shed 4 bases, and the junction held 2 bases outside the gene matches. DNA for the CDR3: TGTGCCAGCAGCTTAAAAGCGGGGGGGCCAGATACGCAGTATTTT. Protein product: CASSLKAGGPDTQYF.

This sequence joins TRBV10-3 and TRBJ1-4; 9 bases match TRBD1. The V gene end was trimmed by 11 bases and the J gene end by 4 bases; junction bases not matched to a gene: 5. Germline V lookup: CDR1 ENHRY, CDR2 SYGVKD. CDR3 length equals 13 residues. In DNA, the CDR3 is TGTGCCGTACAGGGGGCAGGTAATGAAAAACTGTTTTTT. This codes for CAVQGAGNEKLFF.

CDR3 protein: CASSPAGGPNNEQFF. DNA of the CDR3: TGTGCCAGCAGCCCAGCGGGAGGGCCCAACAATGAGCAGTTCTTC. The chain has TRBV2 and TRBJ2-1; 10 bases line up with TRBD2. The V segment lost 6 bases and the J segment 5 bases; nucleotides outside the gene matches: 7. The germline CDR1 and CDR2 sequences are SNHLY and FYNNEI. The CDR3 consists of 15 residues. Full variable domain (rest looked up from reference TRBV2 and TRBJ2-1): EPEVTQTPSHQVTQMGQEVILRCVPISNHLYFYWYRQILGQKVEFLVSFYNNEISEKSEIFDDQFSVERPDGSNFTLKIRSTKLEDSAMYFCASSPAGGPNNEQFFGPGTRLTVL.

This chain links TRBV3-1 (or the pseudogene TRBV3-2) with TRBJ2-1; TRBD2 matches at 9 bases. The CDR3 loop spans 15 amino acids. Germline CDR1 is LGHDT and CDR2 is YNNKEL (reference sequence). Losses at the gene ends were 3 bases for V and 7 bases for J; bases not matched to a gene: 7. The CDR3 sequence is CASSQISGGPNEQFF. CDR3 nucleotides: TGTGCCAGCAGCCAGATTAGCGGGGGCCCAAATGAGCAGTTCTTC.

This clone was detected once. This chain connects TRBV5-1 to TRBJ1-4; 7 positions match TRBD1. The CDR3 loop spans 15 amino acids. Germline assignment: CDR1 SGHRS and CDR2 YFSETQ. V was clipped by 3 bases and J by 4 bases; unmatched bases: 6. CDR3 in amino acids: CASSSRQGLNEKLFF. CDR3 nucleotide sequence: TGCGCCAGCAGCTCCAGACAGGGACTTAATGAAAAACTGTTTTTT.

The rearrangement joins TRBV7-9 to TRBJ1-3, with D tentatively TRBD1 (5 bases). V was shortened by 6 bases and J by 2 bases, with 17 bases between the two germline ends. This CDR3 is 16 amino acids long. Germline CDR1 and CDR2: SEHNR and FQNEAQ (reference sequence). The CDR3 nucleotides are TGTGCCAGCAGTGCCCGGGTTGGGGGGACTGGAAACACCATATATTTT. Residues: CASSARVGGTGNTIYF.

A remark on this clone: A junction end diverges from the germline sequence, so it may reflect a read error. The chain employs TRBV7-7 and TRBJ2-3, with D possibly matching TRBD1 (6 bases). The germline V gene encodes CDR1 SSHAT and CDR2 FNYEAQ (reference sequence). This CDR3 spans 14 amino acids. The CDR3 DNA follows: TGTGCTAGCAGCTTAAGTGGGGATGGGGGCGCGCAGTATTTT. The encoded protein is CASSLSGDGGAQYF.

The chain carries TRBV28 and TRBJ1-5; 8 bases line up with TRBD1. This CDR3 comprises 18 residues. Germline CDR1 MDHEN, CDR2 SYDVKM. Trimming at V came to 0 bases and at J to 2 bases, leaving 9 bases not matched to a gene. The chain's CDR3 is CASSLWRAGGGGNQPQHF. The CDR3 region has the DNA TGTGCCAGCAGTTTATGGAGGGCAGGGGGCGGTGGCAATCAGCCCCAGCATTTT.

The V call is TRBV11-2, the J call TRBJ1-5, with D possibly matching TRBD1 (5 bases). CDR1 is SGHAT and CDR2 is FQNNGV in the germline V gene. This CDR3 spans 15 amino acids. Trimming stripped 2 bases from V and 2 bases from J, with 10 bases between. The CDR3 DNA reads as TGTGCCAGCAGCTTATCTTGGGGGGGCAATCAGCCCCAGCATTTT. Its protein is CASSLSWGGNQPQHF.

The chain has TRBV6-5 and TRBJ2-3; 8 positions match TRBD2. The junction had 4 bases not matched to a gene; V was cut back by 5 bases and J by 6 bases. The CDR3 contains 13 residues. Germline-derived CDR1 and CDR2 are MNHEY and SVGAGI. CDR3 nucleotide sequence: TGTGCCAGCAGTCCTAGCGGGTGGGATACGCAGTATTTT. Its translation is CASSPSGWDTQYF.

The chain employs TRBV7-9 and TRBJ2-1, with D unresolved. V lost 0 bases, J lost 6 bases, and 9 bases lay in between. This CDR3 is built from 14 residues. Germline V gene lookup returns CDR1 SEHNR and CDR2 FQNEAQ (reference sequence). The CDR3 region is CASSLAPIINEQFF. The CDR3 DNA sequence: TGTGCCAGCAGCTTAGCCCCTATTATCAATGAGCAGTTCTTC.

This chain uses TRBV5-8 with TRBJ2-1; TRBD2 matches at 10 bases. J gave up 3 bases and V 4 bases, and 4 bases lay outside the gene matches. CDR3 length: 15 amino acids. From germline, CDR1 is SGHTS and CDR2 YDEGEE. The chain's CDR3 is CASSPGTSDYNEQFF. For the CDR3, the DNA is TGTGCCAGCAGCCCAGGGACTAGCGACTACAATGAGCAGTTCTTC.

The CDR3 is CASRGLAEQYF. The CDR3 nucleotides are TGTGCCAGCAGAGGACTAGCGGAGCAGTACTTC. The chain is built from TRBV6-5 and TRBJ2-7, with TRBD2 matching over 9 bases. CDR3 size: 11 residues. The V gene's germline CDR1 is MNHEY and CDR2 SVGAGI. V trimming: 6 bases; J trimming: 7 bases; junction bases outside the gene matches: 1.

This clone was seen more than once but under ten times. J is TRBJ1-6 and V is TRBV19, with D maybe TRBD1 (6 bases). Germline V gene lookup returns CDR1 LNHDA and CDR2 SQIVND (reference sequence). V gave up 1 base and J gave up 7 bases, with 14 bases separating them. This CDR3 comprises 16 residues. The CDR3 DNA follows: TGTGCCAGTAGTATAGCGGACAAGAGGGGGAATTCACCCCTCCACTTT. This translates into CASSIADKRGNSPLHF. The entire variable domain, with the rest obtained from reference TRBV19 and TRBJ1-6, is as follows: DGGITQSPKYLFRKEGQNVTLSCEQNLNHDAMYWYRQDPGQGLRLIYYSQIVNDFQKGDIAEGYSVSREKKESFPLTVTSAQKNPTAFYLCASSIADKRGNSPLHFGNGTRLTVT.

The chain's CDR3 is CASSWGDEQYF. The DNA of the CDR3 is TGTGCCAGCAGCTGGGGGGACGAGCAGTACTTC. The rearrangement links TRBV5-4 to TRBJ2-7; D is possibly TRBD2 (6 bases). This CDR3 is built from 11 residues. Germline V gene sequence: CDR1 SGHNT, CDR2 YYREEE (reference sequence). V was pared by 3 bases and J by 5 bases, with 6 bases between.

The chain combines TRBV19 with TRBJ1-5, with D unresolved. The CDR3 has 14 amino acids. V was cut by 3 bases and J by 0 bases, with 6 bases left in between. Germline CDR1 LNHDA, CDR2 SQIVND (reference sequence). CDR3 region: CASSIQVSNQPQHF. As DNA, the CDR3 is TGTGCCAGTAGTATCCAGGTTAGCAATCAGCCCCAGCATTTT.